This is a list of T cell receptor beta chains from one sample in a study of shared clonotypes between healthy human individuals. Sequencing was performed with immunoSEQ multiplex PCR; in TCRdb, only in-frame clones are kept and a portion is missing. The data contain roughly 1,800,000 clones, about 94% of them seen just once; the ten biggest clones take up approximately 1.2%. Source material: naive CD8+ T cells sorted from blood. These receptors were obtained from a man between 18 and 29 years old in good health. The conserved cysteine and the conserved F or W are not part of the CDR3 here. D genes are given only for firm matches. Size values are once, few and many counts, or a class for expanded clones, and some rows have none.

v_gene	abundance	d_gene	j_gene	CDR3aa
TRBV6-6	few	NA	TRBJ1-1	ASSYGTEAF
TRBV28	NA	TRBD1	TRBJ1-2	ASSYGTGLGNYGYT
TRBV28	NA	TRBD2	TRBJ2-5	ATSGGGETQY
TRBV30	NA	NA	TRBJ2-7	AWSGVGRYEQY
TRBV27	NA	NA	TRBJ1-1	ASSLSGGVWTEAF
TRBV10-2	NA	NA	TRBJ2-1	ASGTGADEQF
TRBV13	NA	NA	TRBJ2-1	ASSSLDAPYNEQF
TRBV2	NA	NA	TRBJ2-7	ASFTTDGPYEQY
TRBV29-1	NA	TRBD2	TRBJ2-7	SVVGTTFYEQY
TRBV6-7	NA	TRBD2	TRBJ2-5	ASSASGALQETQY
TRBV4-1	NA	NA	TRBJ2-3	ASSPGEHTQY
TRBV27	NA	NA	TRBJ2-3	ASIPGGRIDTQY
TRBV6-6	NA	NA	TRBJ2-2	ASSQDIGNTGELF
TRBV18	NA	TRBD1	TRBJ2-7	ASSPLGTGTDEQY
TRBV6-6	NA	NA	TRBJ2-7	ASSYNRDSYEQY
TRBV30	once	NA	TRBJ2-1	AWEAGSSYNEQF
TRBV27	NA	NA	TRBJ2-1	ASSLLGHEQF
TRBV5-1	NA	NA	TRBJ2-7	ASRHPVSHEQY
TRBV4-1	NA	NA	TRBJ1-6	ASSQDGQYSYNSPLH
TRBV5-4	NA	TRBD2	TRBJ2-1	ASSRPGLADNEQF
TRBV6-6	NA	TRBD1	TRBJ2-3	ASSPGTGGTDTQY
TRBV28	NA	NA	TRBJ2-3	ASTLGWEGTDTQY
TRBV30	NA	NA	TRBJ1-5	AWSVQRDQPQH
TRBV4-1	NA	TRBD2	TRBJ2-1	ASSQEPTSGGNEQF
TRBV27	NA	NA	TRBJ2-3	ASSLWSGTDTQY
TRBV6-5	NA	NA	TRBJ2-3	ASSYDQFTDTQY
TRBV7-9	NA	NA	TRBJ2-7	ASSPGQLLTYEQY
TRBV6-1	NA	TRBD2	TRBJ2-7	ASSDPLAGDYEQY
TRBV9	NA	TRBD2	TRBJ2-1	ASSVALARGGNNEQF
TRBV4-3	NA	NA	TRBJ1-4	ASSQRVTNPGEKLF
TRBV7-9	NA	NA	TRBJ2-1	ASSLLPVYNEQF
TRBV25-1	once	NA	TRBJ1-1	ASNSGSTEAF
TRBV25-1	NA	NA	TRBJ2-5	ASSEGAGYQETQY